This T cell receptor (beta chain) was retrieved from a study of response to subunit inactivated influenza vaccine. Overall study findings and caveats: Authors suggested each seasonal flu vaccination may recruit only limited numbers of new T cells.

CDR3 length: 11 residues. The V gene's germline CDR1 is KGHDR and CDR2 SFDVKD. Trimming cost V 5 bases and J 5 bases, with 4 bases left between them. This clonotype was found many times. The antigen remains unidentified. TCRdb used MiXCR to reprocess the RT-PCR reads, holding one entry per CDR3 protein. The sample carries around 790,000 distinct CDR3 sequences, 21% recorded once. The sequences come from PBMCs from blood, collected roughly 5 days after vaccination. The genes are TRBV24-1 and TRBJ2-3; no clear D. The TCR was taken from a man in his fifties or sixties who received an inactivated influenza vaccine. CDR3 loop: CATSAGDTQYF. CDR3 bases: TGTGCCACCAGTGCTGGAGATACGCAGTATTTT.